This T cell receptor (beta chain) is from a study of STAT3 mutations in large granular lymphocyte leukemia. On the study more broadly: Roughly two fifths of treated T-LGLL patients showed hematologic response to immunosuppression. Study results and caveats: Every T-LGLL patient had at least one immunodominant TCRbeta clonotype. Differing intervals and regimens complicate linking therapy response to clone burden.

This table comes from immunoSEQ multiplex PCR, and its TCRdb copy is limited to in-frame clones, with some not included. The sample carries 4,300 or so clones, approximately 78% recorded once. The V gene end was trimmed by 4 bases and the J gene end by 9 bases; junction bases not matched to a gene: 10. The CDR3 consists of 16 residues. CDR1 and CDR2 (germline): ENHRY, SYGVKD. The table lists this clone with a few counts. What it binds is unknown. This sequence was found in a man aged 35 to 55 with T-cell large granular lymphocyte leukemia. Some clones in this sample may be carry-over from other donors' samples. The sequenced sample consisted of peripheral blood mononuclear cells. The chain recombines TRBV10-3 with TRBJ2-1; 12 bases match TRBD2. The chain's CDR3 is CAISGLAGGPVVEQFF. CDR3 sequence (DNA): TGTGCCATCAGTGGGCTAGCGGGGGGGCCTGTAGTTGAGCAGTTCTTC.